What follows is one T cell receptor beta chain and its context. Per germline, CDR1 MNHEY and CDR2 SVGAGI. The CDR3 extends over 15 amino acids. Losses at the gene ends were 6 bases for V and 1 base for J; bases not matched to a gene: 4. These data originate in a study of cytomegalovirus exposure and HLA in healthy donors. Both 60 Vbeta primers and 13 Jbeta primers went into the PCR. Repertoires were generated with immunoSEQ multiplex PCR, while TCRdb's copy carries only in-frame clones and drops some. The listing records over 120,000 clones. The V and J genes are TRBV6-5 and TRBJ2-5, with 11 nucleotides matching TRBD2. The receptor was derived from a male donor in good health and CMV-seronegative. The sequenced sample was PBMCs. The chain's CDR3 is CASRTSGALQETQYF. The CDR3, as DNA: TGTGCCAGCAGGACTAGCGGGGCGCTCCAAGAGACCCAGTACTTC.